The clone carrying this TCR beta chain came up a few times. What it binds is not known. This CDR3 has 12 amino acids. Looked up from germline, CDR1 is MNHEY and CDR2 is SVGAGI. Between the trimmed V and J ends, which lost 5 bases and 4 bases, there was a span of 6 bases. This entry is derived from a study of T-cell memory formation after mild COVID-19. For the study at large: The study found TCR clusters largely donor specific.

TCRdb reprocessed the 5' RACE reads with MiXCR, giving one entry per CDR3 protein. The sample shows 550,000 to 600,000 distinct CDR3 sequences, about 20% of them seen only once. Overall study results and limits: Those CD4+ clones that contracted were mainly in CM and EM (CD8+ ones in EMRA).

The chain carries TRBV6-5 and TRBJ1-5; D remains unclear. Sequencing was carried out using PBMCs or a T cell subset sorted from them (not recorded which). The sequence derives from an adult woman who had mild COVID-19 (a few samples of this study predate the infection). Cell type and time point are not known. The CDR3 DNA reads TGTGCCAGCAGTCGAATTAATCAGCCCCAGCATTTT. As protein: CASSRINQPQHF.